This T cell receptor (beta chain) was identified during a study of blood T cell repertoires in COVID-19 (dated by TCRdb to the early 2020s). About the investigation overall: Samples covering the acute and convalescent phases of COVID-19 were provided by collaborators in the United States, Italy and Spain. The material from the prospective study consisted of cDNA or gDNA derived from T cells, B-cell-depleted T cells, or PBMCs. Deeply sampled blood TCRbeta repertoires from subjects exposed to, actively infected with, or recovered from COVID-19 were included in the dataset. The repertoires were released in a freely available public database meant as a resource for research on the immune response to SARS-CoV-2. Samples came from the ongoing ImmuneRACE study (first 160 participants) plus 1,254 subjects from 6 global collaborators. Nearly every sample came with metadata listing a de-identified subject ID, COVID-19 status, age in years and sex. Where available, HLA class I and class II types were obtained from metadata supplied by the sample provider rather than from assay-based typing.

Enrolling through a virtual design, the prospective study's participants ranged in age from roughly 18 to 100 years and lived across more than 20 United States geographic areas. In the prospective study, cohorts were assigned on the basis of participant-reported clinical history obtained from a screening survey and a study questionnaire. ImmuneRACE Cohort 3 recovered participants were defined by two consecutive negative NP/OP PCR tests, healthcare professional clearance, or symptom resolution. In the prospective study, mobile phlebotomists collected whole blood, serum and a nasopharyngeal or oropharyngeal swab from each participant. Over a roughly 2-month period, participants in the prospective study had the option of providing additional blood draws and questionnaires. Blood samples from the prospective study were shipped frozen or at room temperature prior to DNA extraction. General findings and caveats noted by the study authors: The quantity of clinical and demographic metadata differed by source and by participant and was supplied without curation.

The immunoSEQ Assay, a bias-controlled multiplex PCR, was used to amplify TCRbeta CDR3 regions from genomic DNA. Per the original workflow: The number of nucleated cells in each sample was estimated by amplification of reference gene primers within the assay. To quantify the absolute abundance of each unique TCRbeta CDR3 rearrangement, sequence reads were collapsed and filtered. For each sample, productive Simpson clonality was calculated by taking the square root of Simpson's diversity index across productive rearrangements. TCRdb re-hosts the immuneACCESS table, in-frame sequences only. Its copies lack some clones; in the studies checked, an unresolved V gene accounts for under half of them, and the cause for the rest is not known. That table is the source of V, J and clone size, and D and trimming were worked out from the DNA. Counted in this sample were roughly 280,000 clones; around 92% of them appeared once. The ten largest clones take up approximately 2% of the sample.

In the germline V gene (reference sequence), CDR1 corresponds to GTSNPN and CDR2 to SVGIG. The V and J ends are trimmed by 0 bases and 9 bases, leaving 8 bases between them. The CDR3 numbers 11 residues from cysteine through phenylalanine. Just CDR3 DNA is preserved here, 33 bases in frame from base 1. This clone has just one count. The antigen it recognizes is unknown. There are no base qualities to consult, and no much larger clone falls within one base. The sequenced material came from PBMCs or T cells enriched from blood (not recorded which). This TCR was sampled from a woman in her sixties or seventies who had recovered from COVID-19. The V and J segments used are TRBV30 and TRBJ1-1, with no confident D gene call. The CDR3 has the sequence CAWSVRGKAFF. The DNA sequence follows: TGTGCCTGGAGTGTACGAGGGAAAGCTTTCTTT.